The TCR beta chain described here comes from a study of blood T cell repertoires in COVID-19. On the study more broadly: The study drew acute and convalescent COVID-19 samples from the United States, Italy and Spain.

The CDR3 consists of 17 residues. Methods used by the authors: Using reference gene primer amplification, nucleated cell counts were estimated. Method: immunoSEQ multiplex PCR; TCRdb's copy keeps in-frame clones and lacks some. The D gene and trimming were derived from the DNA, and the V and J assignments and clone size from that table. This sample yields about 58,000 clones, of which 84% are seen a single time; about 9.1% belongs to the top ten. This chain uses TRBV21-1 with TRBJ2-2; the DNA was not used to check the table's D call, TRBD1. TRBV21-1 is annotated as a pseudogene. The sequenced sample was peripheral blood. The origin of this receptor is a man at least 80 years old with COVID-19, enrolled during active disease. The DNA of the CDR3 is TGTGCCAGCAGCAAAGGGTTTGCGGGACAGGGAGCCGGGGAGCTGTTTTTT. As protein: CASSKGFAGQGAGELFF.